These T cell receptor beta chains were read from a single sample in a study of T cell responses to AZD1222 COVID-19 vaccine. Only in-frame clones appear in the TCRdb table, and some are missing; sequencing was by immunoSEQ multiplex PCR. The data contain 180,000 or so clones, about nine tenths of them singletons. The input for sequencing was peripheral blood, taken 28 days after the second AZD1222 dose. The source is an adult who received the AZD1222 COVID-19 vaccine. Each CDR3 is given with its conserved first and last residue. A D gene is named only where the DNA matches it firmly. For some rows the clone size is stated as once, few or many, or as a class when expanded; others skip it.

>TRBV4-1|.|.|TRBJ1-4
CASSQGRVTFF
TGCGCCAGCAGCCAGGGCAGGGTCACGTTTTTT
>TRBV13|TRBD1|.|TRBJ1-2
CASSLGQGVGYGYTF
TGTGCCAGCAGCTTAGGGCAGGGGGTCGGCTATGGCTACACCTTC
>TRBV19|TRBD2|.|TRBJ2-5
CASRQRGAQETQYF
TGTGCCAGTAGGCAGCGGGGAGCTCAAGAGACCCAGTACTTC
>TRBV12-5|.|.|TRBJ2-1
CASAITLGGYNEQFF
TGTGCTAGCGCGATAACACTAGGGGGTTACAATGAGCAGTTCTTC
>TRBV3-1/TRBV3-2|.|.|TRBJ1-2
CASSQRGSYGYTF
TGTGCCAGCAGCCAAAGGGGTTCCTATGGCTACACCTTC
>TRBV5-5|.|.|TRBJ1-2
CASSFQGSYHGYTF
TGTGCCAGCAGCTTCCAGGGTTCTTACCATGGCTACACCTTC
>TRBV6-5|.|.|TRBJ1-1
CASSRRVNTEAFF
TGTGCCAGCAGTAGGAGGGTGAACACTGAAGCTTTCTTT
>TRBV2|.|.|TRBJ1-4
CASSPRGPSNEKLFF
TGTGCCAGCAGCCCCCGGGGCCCCTCTAATGAAAAACTGTTTTTT
>TRBV6-1|.|.|TRBJ2-5
CASSDWGETQYF
TGTGCCAGCAGTGATTGGGGAGAGACCCAGTACTTC
>TRBV6-2/TRBV6-3|TRBD1|.|TRBJ1-1
CASSAQDRGTTEAFF
TGTGCCAGCAGTGCTCAAGACAGGGGGACCACTGAAGCTTTCTTT
>TRBV7-3|.|.|TRBJ2-3
CASSPDSGYGTQYF
TGTGCCAGCAGCCCCGACTCGGGGTACGGTACGCAGTATTTT
>TRBV4-2|TRBD2|.|TRBJ2-1
CASSQEGGSYNEQFF
TGTGCCAGCAGCCAAGAGGGGGGGTCCTACAATGAGCAGTTCTTC
>TRBV6-5|.|.|TRBJ1-2
CASSYAPGNYGYTF
TGTGCCAGCAGTTATGCCCCGGGTAACTATGGCTACACCTTC
>TRBV6-5|.|once|TRBJ1-2
CASSDGPYGYTF
TGTGCCAGCAGCGATGGACCTTATGGCTACACCTTC
>TRBV4-1|TRBD1|.|TRBJ1-1
CASSQGQDYPEAFF
TGCGCCAGCAGCCAGGGACAGGATTACCCTGAAGCTTTCTTT
>TRBV18|TRBD1|few|TRBJ1-2
CASSPAQGGGYTF
TGTGCCAGCTCACCGGCACAGGGGGGTGGCTACACCTTC
>TRBV2|.|.|TRBJ2-1
CASSGRDNNEQFF
TGTGCCAGCAGTGGGCGGGACAACAATGAGCAGTTCTTC
>TRBV18|.|.|TRBJ2-7
CASSPPGQGIYEQYF
TGTGCCAGCTCACCACCGGGGCAGGGGATCTACGAGCAGTACTTC
>TRBV7-8|.|.|TRBJ1-1
CASSLEVQGAFF
TGTGCCAGCAGCTTAGAGGTTCAGGGAGCTTTCTTT
>TRBV11-1|.|.|TRBJ2-7
CASSFAGNEQYF
TGTGCCAGCAGCTTCGCCGGGAACGAGCAGTACTTC
>TRBV7-3|.|.|TRBJ1-2
CASSLGEVGYGYTF
TGTGCCAGCAGCTTAGGGGAGGTGGGCTATGGCTACACCTTC
>TRBV12-3/TRBV12-4|.|.|TRBJ1-1
CASSLARQTEAFF
TGTGCCAGCAGTTTAGCGCGACAGACCGAAGCTTTCTTT
>TRBV2|.|few|TRBJ1-5
CASSAQQLGNQPQHF
TGTGCCAGCAGTGCCCAACAACTGGGTAATCAGCCCCAGCATTTT
>TRBV10-2|TRBD2|.|TRBJ2-1
CASSLAGTSYNEQFF
TGCGCCAGCAGTCTAGCGGGAACCTCCTACAATGAGCAGTTCTTC
>TRBV29-1|.|.|TRBJ2-1
CSGAKVNEQFF
TGCAGCGGCGCCAAGGTCAATGAGCAGTTCTTC
>TRBV30|TRBD1|.|TRBJ1-2
CAWSRDRGSYGYTF
TGTGCCTGGAGCCGGGACAGGGGTTCCTATGGCTACACCTTC
>TRBV20-1|.|.|TRBJ2-7
CSARVSYEQYF
TGCAGTGCTAGAGTGAGCTACGAGCAGTACTTC
>TRBV12-3/TRBV12-4|.|.|TRBJ2-3
CASSFSQATQYF
TGTGCCAGCAGTTTTTCGCAGGCGACGCAGTATTTT
>TRBV12-3/TRBV12-4|TRBD1|.|TRBJ1-6
CASSSDRDSPLHF
TGTGCCAGCAGTTCGGACAGGGATTCACCCCTCCACTTT
>TRBV7-2|.|.|TRBJ2-2
CASSSSLSTGELFF
TGTGCCAGCAGCTCCAGCCTATCTACCGGGGAGCTGTTTTTT
>TRBV6-1|.|.|TRBJ1-4
CASLPGSGEKLFF
TGTGCCAGCTTACCTGGGTCGGGCGAAAAACTGTTTTTT
>TRBV5-1|TRBD1|.|TRBJ1-6
CASRPGTGAHIYNSPLHF
TGCGCCAGCAGGCCCGGGACAGGGGCCCACATCTATAATTCACCCCTCCACTTT
>TRBV30|TRBD2|.|TRBJ2-1
CAWSVGGSEQFF
TGTGCCTGGAGTGTGGGAGGGAGTGAGCAGTTCTTC
>TRBV18|.|.|TRBJ2-1
CASASGGSYNEQFF
TGTGCCAGCGCCTCAGGGGGGTCCTACAATGAGCAGTTCTTC
>TRBV20-1|.|.|TRBJ2-7
CSARTSVEQYF
TGCAGTGCTAGAACAAGCGTCGAGCAGTACTTC
>TRBV27|.|few|TRBJ2-7
CASRGLAEYEQYF
TGTGCCAGCCGTGGGCTAGCTGAGTACGAGCAGTACTTC
>TRBV9|.|.|TRBJ2-7
CASSGRTGEQYF
TGTGCCAGCAGCGGCAGAACGGGGGAGCAGTACTTC
>TRBV7-9|.|.|TRBJ1-2
CASSSQQGAGFLSGYTF
TGTGCCAGCAGCTCTCAACAGGGCGCGGGTTTTCTAAGTGGCTACACCTTC